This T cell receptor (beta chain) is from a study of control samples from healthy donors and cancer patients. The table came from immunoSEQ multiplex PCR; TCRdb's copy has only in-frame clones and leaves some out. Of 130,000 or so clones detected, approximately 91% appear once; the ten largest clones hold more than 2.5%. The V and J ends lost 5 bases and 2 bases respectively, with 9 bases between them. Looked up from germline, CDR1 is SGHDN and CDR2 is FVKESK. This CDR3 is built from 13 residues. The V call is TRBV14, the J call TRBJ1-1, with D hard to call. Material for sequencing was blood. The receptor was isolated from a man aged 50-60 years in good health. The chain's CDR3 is CASSTQSNTEAFF. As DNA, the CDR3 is TGTGCCAGCAGCACACAGTCCAACACTGAAGCTTTCTTT.